The text below deals with one TCR beta chain. This clonotype was recorded a few times. It has no known antigen specificity. One base away there is no much larger clone; base qualities are not given. The record originates from a study of post-analysis software for immune sequencing data (dated by TCRdb to 2015 to 2017). With regard to the full study: Recorded disease courses included relapsing-remitting, secondary progressive and progressive-relapsing multiple sclerosis, with some patients lacking subtype annotation. The patient repertoires were set against about 10 previously published healthy control repertoires from donors whose ages ranged from roughly 6 to 25 years. A subset of samples was prepared in parallel using single-end sample barcoding, then pooled and co-amplified after Illumina adapter ligation. Overall study results and their limits: Significantly higher frequencies in patients than in controls were found for roughly 5 TRBV segments, including TRBV5-6, TRBV5-1 and TRBV20-1. The control group was slightly older than the multiple sclerosis patient group. Normalized Chao1 diversity was significantly lower in multiple sclerosis patients than controls, suggesting substantial peripheral T-cell clonal expansion. Strong co-clustering of samples prepared in the same batch was shown by direct clustering with F measure, prompting a batch-effect correction.

The method behind the library was PCR. TCRdb records Illumina HiSeq 2500 as the sequencer. Unique molecular identifiers were incorporated into TCR beta cDNA libraries to reduce PCR and sequencing biases. Some 500,000 cDNA molecules were obtained per 1 to 10 million input T cells, so each molecule approximated one T cell. The patient libraries were prepared and sequenced using the same protocol as the earlier healthy control dataset. Within a given batch, samples were prepared together, multiplexed and sequenced on the same HiSeq lane. The original methods were these. Raw barcoded reads were processed with MIGEC, and single-read molecular identifier groups were discarded before consensus assembly and CDR3 extraction. VDJtools was used for post-analysis of the clonotype tables, and diversity was normalized by down-sampling every dataset to the size of the smallest sample. In repertoire overlap clustering, CDR3 amino acid sequences, but not nucleotide sequences, were matched to correct batch-related cross-sample contamination. TCRdb took the public reads, trimmed them with fastp at Q25, ran MiXCR for clone calling and kept in-frame beta chains. Duplicate CDR3 protein sequences are folded into a single record with the most common DNA and genes. TCRdb's processing, not the authors' own work, is the source of the V and J calls. This sample is represented by 650,000 to 850,000 distinct CDR3 sequences; roughly 50% of them were singletons. Together, the top ten hold 4% to 5% of the sample.

CDR1 and CDR2 (SQVTM, ANQGSEA) derive from the germline V gene. V is reduced by 3 bases and J by 5 bases, leaving a spacing of 15 bases between them. From its cysteine to its phenylalanine, the CDR3 spans 14 amino acids. Solely the CDR3 DNA is kept, with 42 bases framed from the first base. To demonstrate the VDJtools post-analysis software, TCR beta repertoires were profiled from the peripheral blood of about 13 young patients with multiple sclerosis. The patients with multiple sclerosis were children and adolescents between about 6 and 15 years of age. This TCR was recovered from a girl between 5 and 17 years old with multiple sclerosis. Sequencing used blood. The chain was built from TRBV29-1 and TRBJ2-3, with TRBD1 perhaps the D gene, on 6 matching bases. The CDR3 has the sequence CSVEVYPGVDTQYF. In nucleotide form, the sequence is TGCAGCGTTGAGGTCTACCCAGGGGTAGATACGCAGTATTTT.